The sequence of this T cell receptor (beta chain) was determined in a study of regulatory T cells in long-lasting Graves disease. Looking at the study overall: In persistent Graves' disease, antithyroid drugs had been taken for over 5 years and TSH receptor antibodies stayed positive.

A note on this clonotype: A single base separates this from a much larger clone, so it may be a read error.

Sequencing libraries for TCR beta were prepared with iRepertoire HTBI primers and Arm-PCR of CDR3 regions. TCRdb analysed the multiplex PCR reads with MiXCR anew, one entry per CDR3 protein. The sample has about 470,000 distinct CDR3 sequences; less than 25% are singletons. Germline lookup yields CDR1 MNHNS and CDR2 SASEGT. The CDR3 covers 16 residues. V dropped 2 bases and J dropped 0 bases, with 11 bases sitting between them. Time point meaning: persistent/refractory GD, antithyroid drugs over 5 years with positive TRAb. PBMC RNA was the source of the TCR library. This sequence was found in a female donor with Graves disease. The V and J genes are TRBV6-1 and TRBJ1-3; D is unclear. Sequences were derived from peripheral blood mononuclear cells (PBMCs), sampled when the disease was refractory, from a patient treated with antithyroid drugs. CDR3 region: CASSEPSNNSGNTIYF. Written as DNA, the CDR3 is TGTGCCAGCAGTGAACCCTCGAACAACTCTGGAAACACCATATATTTT.